Presented here are 14 T cell receptor beta chains from one specimen sequenced in a study of T cells of healthy individuals. TCRdb re-derived calls from the 5' RACE reads in MiXCR, one entry per CDR3 protein. The data contain around 80,000 distinct CDR3 sequences, around 5.1% of them seen just once; the ten biggest clones take up around 7.6%. These TCRs come from a female donor in good health.

This clonotype was seen repeatedly, ten times or more. V and J are TRBV4-1 and TRBJ1-5, with D perhaps matching TRBD1 (5 bases). The CDR3 sequence is 13 residues long. The germline V gene encodes CDR1 MGHRA and CDR2 YSYEKL. Trimming took off 0 bases at V and 6 bases at J, with 6 bases between the two ends. CDR3 residues: CASSQDRAQPQHF. The CDR3 region has the DNA TGCGCCAGCAGCCAAGACAGGGCTCAGCCCCAGCATTTT.

This chain uses TRBV24-1 with TRBJ2-7; a weak D match, TRBD1 (6 bases). V was trimmed by 4 bases and J by 4 bases, leaving 28 bases between them. Germline loops: CDR1 KGHDR, CDR2 SFDVKD. This CDR3 is built from 19 residues. For the CDR3, the DNA is TGTGCCACCAGTGACCAAGACTCTGATACAGGGTCTGGAGGTTACGAGCAGTACTTC. It encodes CATSDQDSDTGSGGYEQYF.

The V and J genes are TRBV5-1 and TRBJ1-4; 9 bases line up with TRBD1. Trimming took 0 bases from V and 8 from J; bases not matched to a gene: 8. The CDR3 is 16 amino acids. Germline values: CDR1 SGHRS, CDR2 YFSETQ. CDR3 DNA: TGCGCCAGCAGCTTGGACCGGGACAGGGTACGGGAAAAACTGTTTTTT. Translation gives CASSLDRDRVREKLFF.

This rearrangement joins TRBV5-6 to TRBJ2-6; weak D call: TRBD1 (5 bases). This CDR3 comprises 17 residues. Trimming left V 0 bases short and J 1 base short, with 11 bases between. CDR1 is SGHDT and CDR2 is YYEEEE in the germline V gene. The CDR3 sequence: CASSLVSGRSGANVLTF. As DNA, the CDR3 is TGTGCCAGCAGCTTGGTATCAGGGCGATCTGGGGCCAACGTCCTGACTTTC.

This clonotype was found a few times. The J gene is TRBJ2-3, the V gene TRBV7-2, with D hard to call. V lost 4 bases, J lost 5 bases, and 4 bases lay in between. The V gene's germline CDR1 is SGHTA and CDR2 FQGNSA. The CDR3 is 11 amino acids. CDR3 sequence reads: CASSSIDTQYF. The CDR3 bases are TGTGCCAGCAGCTCCATAGATACGCAGTATTTT.

Only a few counts were recorded for this clonotype. V usage is TRBV3-1 and J usage is TRBJ2-2, with D unclear. The CDR3 extends over 18 amino acids. V lost 1 base to trimming and J lost 6 bases, with 21 bases between them. Germline V CDR1 and CDR2: LGHDT, YNNKEL (reference sequence). Here the CDR3 DNA reads TGTGCCAGCAGCCAAGGAGGTTCGGGCTCCTTCAGGCCCGGGGAGCTGTTTTTT. It yields the protein CASSQGGSGSFRPGELFF. The whole variable domain, filled in from reference TRBV3-1 and TRBJ2-2, reads DTAVSQTPKYLVTQMGNDKSIKCEQNLGHDTMYWYKQDSKKFLKIMFSYNNKELIINETVPNRFSPKSPDKAHLNLHINSLELGDSAVYFCASSQGGSGSFRPGELFFGEGSRLTVL.

This clonotype occurred many times. This rearrangement joins TRBV7-2 to TRBJ2-3, with D possibly being TRBD2 (5 bases). CDR3 length: 14 amino acids. The germline V gene has CDR1 SGHTA and CDR2 FQGNSA. Trimming left V 7 bases short and J 5 bases short, with 16 bases between. As DNA, the CDR3 is TGTGCCAGCACCCTAGGAGGAGTTCAAGATACGCAGTATTTT. Translation gives CASTLGGVQDTQYF.

This clonotype was counted many times. The chain carries TRBV20-1 and TRBJ2-7; D is unclear. With 0 bases removed from V and 0 bases from J, the gap between germline ends came to 9 bases. Germline CDR1 DFQATT, CDR2 SNEGSKA (reference sequence). This CDR3 region has 14 residues. In DNA form, the CDR3 reads TGCAGTGCTAGAGATCCCGCGCTCTCCTACGAGCAGTACTTC. Protein product: CSARDPALSYEQYF.

This clonotype has a count of ten or more. The CDR3 sequence is CASSPQPGTSGRNQFF. In DNA form, the CDR3 reads TGTGCCAGCTCACCGCAGCCCGGGACTAGCGGGAGGAATCAGTTCTTC. This rearrangement joins TRBV18 to TRBJ2-1; TRBD2 agrees at 15 bases. Germline values: CDR1 KGHSH, CDR2 LQKENI. The CDR3 covers 16 residues. V shed 3 bases, J shed 13 bases, and the junction held 10 bases outside the gene matches.

This clonotype was counted many times. The junction departs from germline at one end; a sequencing error may be responsible. The chain has TRBV10-3 and TRBJ2-5, with 9 positions matching TRBD2. Germline V CDR1 and CDR2: ENHRY, SYGVKD. The CDR3 sequence is 16 residues long. The CDR3 nucleotides are TGTGCCATCAGTGAAGGTAGCGGGGGACTTCAAGAGACCAAGTACTTC. It specifies CAISEGSGGLQETKYF.

This clonotype appeared many times. CDR3 in amino acids: CASSRDREWYSNQPQHF. The CDR3 DNA reads as TGTGCCAGCAGTCGGGACAGGGAATGGTATAGCAATCAGCCCCAGCATTTT. The V call is TRBV2, the J call TRBJ1-5; TRBD1 matches 9 bases. This CDR3 spans 17 amino acids. Germline assignment: CDR1 SNHLY and CDR2 FYNNEI. Germline trimming cut 5 bases from V and 0 bases from J; bases unmatched to any gene: 8.

This clonotype was observed many times. The chain has TRBV7-9 and TRBJ1-1; a possible D gene is TRBD1 (5 bases). There are 14 residues in the CDR3. Germline V gene data show CDR1 as SEHNR and CDR2 as FQNEAQ (reference sequence). V lost 3 bases to trimming and J lost 0 bases, with 8 bases between them. This CDR3 reads CASSFGGLNTEAFF. The CDR3 DNA reads TGTGCCAGCAGCTTTGGGGGATTGAACACTGAAGCTTTCTTT.

V usage is TRBV19 and J usage is TRBJ2-2; 8 positions match TRBD1. J gave up 3 bases and V 10 bases, and 10 bases lay outside the gene matches. The germline gives CDR1 LNHDA, CDR2 SQIVND (reference sequence). This CDR3 has 15 residues. In DNA, the CDR3 is TGTGCCACTACAGACAGGGGCCCTCACACCGGGGAGCTGTTTTTT. This codes for CATTDRGPHTGELFF.

The chain is built from TRBV3-2 and TRBJ2-7. TRBV3-2 is deemed a pseudogene. This CDR3 region has 12 residues. Here the CDR3 DNA reads TGTGCCAGCAGCCAAACTTCCGACGAGCAGTACTTC. Translated: CASSQTSDEQYF.